Shown below are 28 T cell receptor beta chains from a single sample sequenced in a study of blood T cells in healthy people across ages. Sample-barcoded 5' priming and a J-beta primer mix drove a second PCR of roughly 6 to 12 cycles. Each CDR3 protein is one row after TCRdb ran MiXCR on the 5' RACE reads. This sample has around 1,800,000 distinct CDR3 sequences, with 30% to 40% found just once. The specimen was blood. The receptor set was obtained from a human donor in good health.

This clonotype was recorded a few times. This chain uses TRBV4-3 with TRBJ2-1; 7 nucleotides match TRBD2. The germline V gene encodes CDR1 LGHNA and CDR2 YSLEER. There are 14 residues in the CDR3. Trimming at V came to 4 bases and at J to 3 bases, leaving 3 bases not matched to a gene. In nucleotides, the CDR3 is TGCGCCAGCAGCCTAGAGCGGGACTACAATGAGCAGTTCTTC. Translation: CASSLERDYNEQFF.

This clonotype was seen repeatedly, ten times or more. The rearrangement uses TRBV29-1 and TRBJ2-5, with TRBD1 matching 7 bases. The CDR3 sequence is 12 residues long. Germline V gene data show CDR1 as SQVTM and CDR2 as ANQGSEA. Trimming at V came to 3 bases and at J to 3 bases, leaving 1 base not matched to a gene. The CDR3 loop reads CSVDTGEETQYF. CDR3 DNA sequence: TGCAGCGTTGACACAGGGGAAGAGACCCAGTACTTC.

This chain joins TRBV28 and TRBJ1-4, with TRBD1 as a possible D gene (5 bases). The CDR3 is 15 amino acids. Germline V CDR1 and CDR2: MDHEN, SYDVKM. V dropped 6 bases and J dropped 7 bases, with 18 bases sitting between them. DNA for the CDR3: TGTGCCAGCAGGGAATTGGGGCGAAGGGGTGAAAAACTGTTTTTT. Protein sequence: CASRELGRRGEKLFF.

The V and J genes are TRBV7-2 and TRBJ2-7, with 11 bases identical to TRBD1. V shed 5 bases, J shed 4 bases, and the junction held 10 bases outside the gene matches. From germline, CDR1 is SGHTA and CDR2 FQGNSA. CDR3 length: 16 amino acids. The CDR3 sequence is CASSPRGTGGFYEQYF. The CDR3 DNA is TGTGCCAGCAGCCCTCGAGGGACAGGGGGTTTTTACGAGCAGTACTTC.

V is TRBV20-1 and J is TRBJ1-6; possible D gene TRBD1, 5 bases. The V gene lost 3 bases and the J gene lost 12 bases, with 9 bases spanning the gap. Germline V gene data show CDR1 as DFQATT and CDR2 as SNEGSKA (reference sequence). This CDR3 is 11 amino acids long. DNA for the CDR3: TGCAGTGCTAGGAACCAGGGACCCCTCCACTTT. The encoded protein is CSARNQGPLHF.

This clonotype was recorded many times. V is TRBV2 and J is TRBJ2-1; D is possibly TRBD1 or TRBD2 (6 bases each). CDR1 and CDR2 from the germline V gene are SNHLY and FYNNEI. The CDR3 covers 15 residues. The ends were cut back, 0 bases at V and 2 bases at J, with 8 bases in the middle. The CDR3 DNA follows: TGTGCCAGCAGTGAAGCGGGGGGCCCCTACAATGAGCAGTTCTTC. Protein product: CASSEAGGPYNEQFF.

This clonotype was seen at least ten times. The gene calls are TRBV5-1 and TRBJ1-1; D is unresolved. The CDR3 contains 14 residues. Germline V gene data show CDR1 as SGHRS and CDR2 as YFSETQ. V gave up 0 bases and J gave up 1 base, with 7 bases separating them. CDR3 sequence (DNA): TGCGCCAGCAGCTTGGAGGGTCGGAACACTGAAGCTTTCTTT. Translating gives CASSLEGRNTEAFF.

This chain joins TRBV28 and TRBJ2-3, with unresolved D. V dropped 7 bases and J dropped 6 bases, with 17 bases sitting between them. Germline V CDR1 and CDR2: MDHEN, SYDVKM. This CDR3 comprises 14 residues. Written as DNA, the CDR3 is TGTGCCAGCAACTCCGTGACCGGGCGTGATACGCAGTATTTT. This gives the protein CASNSVTGRDTQYF.

This rearrangement joins TRBV7-2 to TRBJ2-4; 9 bases align to TRBD2. The J call may be wrong; the DNA end is better matched by TRBJ2-7. CDR1 is SGHTA, CDR2 FQGNSA, per germline. The CDR3 runs to 16 residues. DNA for the CDR3: TGTGCCAGCAGCTTAGGTGGGCGGGGGGGCGTTGACGAGCAGTACTTC. This codes for CASSLGGRGGVDEQYF.

CDR3 in amino acids: CASTTVWNEQFF. The CDR3 DNA sequence: TGCGCCAGCACGACCGTGTGGAATGAGCAGTTCTTC. The chain employs TRBV5-1 and TRBJ2-1; D call uncertain. Germline assignment: CDR1 SGHRS and CDR2 YFSETQ. V was pared by 6 bases and J by 7 bases, with 11 bases between. The CDR3 contains 12 residues.

The V call is TRBV20-1, the J call TRBJ2-7, with D perhaps TRBD1 (6 bases). Looked up from germline, CDR1 is DFQATT and CDR2 is SNEGSKA (reference sequence). V was cut by 0 bases and J by 3 bases, with 12 bases left in between. The length of the CDR3 is 14 residues. The CDR3 here is CSARDRRDNYEQYF. CDR3 DNA: TGCAGTGCTAGAGATCGTAGGGACAACTACGAGCAGTACTTC.

In this sample, this clonotype turned up a few times. The chain employs TRBV7-3 and TRBJ2-5; possibly TRBD2 for D (6 bases). The ends were cut back, 6 bases at V and 3 bases at J, with 17 bases in the middle. The CDR3 sequence is 15 residues long. CDR1 is SGHTA, CDR2 FQGTGA, per germline. The CDR3 DNA reads as TGTGCCAGCAGTCGACTCGGGGGAGGCGAAGAGACCCAGTACTTC. Translation gives CASSRLGGGEETQYF.

This clonotype was picked up a small number of times. CDR3 in amino acids: CASSYGQGADTQYF. CDR3 sequence (DNA): TGTGCCAGCAGTTACGGTCAGGGCGCAGATACGCAGTATTTT. V usage is TRBV6-5 and J usage is TRBJ2-3; D may be TRBD1 (5 bases). CDR1 MNHEY and CDR2 SVGAGI come from the germline V gene. V lost 2 bases and J lost 4, with 10 bases in between. This CDR3 spans 14 amino acids.

This clonotype appeared a few times. A single base separates this from a much larger clone, so it may be a read error. The V call is TRBV7-6, the J call TRBJ1-1; D gene uncertain. This CDR3 is built from 16 residues. Germline lookup yields CDR1 SGHVS and CDR2 FNYEAQ. The germline V and J ends were trimmed by 8 bases and 2 bases, with 21 bases remaining between them. For the CDR3, the DNA is TGTGCCAGCGGGCCAGCGTTTCTCAAAGTCAACACTGAAGCTTTCTTT. Translating it yields CASGPAFLKVNTEAFF.

This sequence joins TRBV7-7 and TRBJ2-3; D is unclear. This CDR3 is 17 amino acids long. Trimming shortened V by 5 bases and J by 0 bases, and 18 bases separated the two germline ends. CDR1 is SSHAT, CDR2 FNYEAQ, per germline (reference sequence). CDR3 sequence: CASSPLMGTYSTDTQYF. In nucleotides, the CDR3 is TGTGCCAGCAGCCCATTGATGGGCACCTATAGCACAGATACGCAGTATTTT.

The chain links TRBV9 to TRBJ2-4; TRBD1 might be the D (5 bases). The germline CDR1 and CDR2 sequences are SGDLS and YYNGEE. V was trimmed by 1 base and J by 8 bases, leaving 16 bases between them. This CDR3 comprises 15 residues. CDR3 nucleotides: TGTGCCAGCAGCGTAAGGGGCGCGTTTCTAGACATTCAGTACTTC. The encoded protein is CASSVRGAFLDIQYF. The full variable domain, with the rest looked up from reference TRBV9 and TRBJ2-4, is DSGVTQTPKHLITATGQRVTLRCSPRSGDLSVYWYQQSLDQGLQFLIQYYNGEERAKGNILERFSAQQFPDLHSELNLSSLELGDSALYFCASSVRGAFLDIQYFGAGTRLSVL.

The chain's CDR3 is CSAATGGDQPQHF. The CDR3 DNA sequence: TGCAGTGCCGCCACGGGGGGCGATCAGCCCCAGCATTTT. The chain carries TRBV20-1 and TRBJ1-5, with D perhaps matching TRBD1 (6 bases). CDR1 and CDR2 (germline): DFQATT, SNEGSKA (reference sequence). This CDR3 is 13 amino acids long. Trimming shortened V by 6 bases and J by 5 bases, and 14 bases separated the two germline ends.

This clonotype was seen a handful of times. This chain uses TRBV2 with TRBJ1-6; weak D call: TRBD1 (5 bases). This CDR3 has 13 residues. In germline, CDR1 is SNHLY, CDR2 FYNNEI. Trimming pared 6 bases from V and 7 bases from J, leaving 10 bases between. This chain's CDR3 is CASRRQTNSPLHF. CDR3 DNA sequence: TGTGCCAGCAGGAGACAGACCAATTCACCCCTCCACTTT.

This clonotype was counted only a few times. This rearrangement joins TRBV29-1 to TRBJ2-7, with TRBD2 identical over 9 bases. V lost 8 bases and J lost 0; bases outside the gene matches: 2. Germline loops: CDR1 SQVTM, CDR2 ANQGSEA. This CDR3 is built from 12 residues. Here the CDR3 reads CSTLAGSYEQYF. Here the CDR3 DNA reads TGCAGCACACTAGCGGGCTCCTACGAGCAGTACTTC.

With regard to this clonotype: One end of the junction is discordant with germline, which a read error may explain. V and J are TRBV7-6 and TRBJ1-2, with TRBD1 as a possible D gene (5 bases). The CDR3 covers 13 residues. Germline V gene data show CDR1 as SGHVS and CDR2 as FNYEAQ. The CDR3: CACSDSPRDGYTF. Here the CDR3 DNA reads TGTGCCTGCAGCGACAGCCCGAGGGATGGCTACACCTTC.

At least ten counts were recorded for this clonotype. This chain links TRBV20-1 with TRBJ1-5; D call uncertain. This CDR3 comprises 12 residues. Per germline, CDR1 DFQATT and CDR2 SNEGSKA (reference sequence). The V end lost 3 bases, the J end lost 2 bases, and 5 bases lay between the germline ends. The CDR3 bases are TGCAGTGCTAGTGGTGGCAATCAGCCCCAGCATTTT. Its protein is CSASGGNQPQHF.

This chain joins TRBV20-1 and TRBJ2-3, with unresolved D. Germline V gives CDR1 DFQATT, CDR2 SNEGSKA (reference sequence). The CDR3 has 15 amino acids. With 6 bases removed from V and 0 bases from J, the gap between germline ends came to 16 bases. The CDR3 loop reads CSAALETESTDTQYF. DNA of the CDR3: TGCAGTGCCGCATTAGAGACTGAAAGCACAGATACGCAGTATTTT.

The chain links TRBV12-3 or TRBV12-4 to TRBJ2-1; no definite D call. Trimming shortened V by 9 bases and J by 0 bases, and 12 bases separated the two germline ends. The CDR3 runs to 14 residues. In nucleotides, the CDR3 is TGTGCCAGTACTGAGGCAAGCTCCTACAATGAGCAGTTCTTC. Protein product: CASTEASSYNEQFF.

This clonotype was picked up a small number of times. The rearrangement links TRBV7-2 to TRBJ2-7; 8 bases fit TRBD2. Germline V lookup: CDR1 SGHTA, CDR2 FQGNSA. With V trimmed by 5 bases and J by 5 bases, 8 bases remained unmatched. The CDR3 loop spans 14 amino acids. In nucleotides, the CDR3 is TGTGCCAGCAGCCGGGGGGTCGGGGGGGACGAGCAGTACTTC. Translation gives CASSRGVGGDEQYF. The full variable domain, its missing parts supplied by reference TRBV7-2 and TRBJ2-7, is GAGVSQSPSNKVTEKGKDVELRCDPISGHTALYWYRQSLGQGLEFLIYFQGNSAPDKSGLPSDRFSAERTGGSVSTLTIQRTQQEDSAVYLCASSRGVGGDEQYFGPGTRLTVT.

V is TRBV7-9 and J is TRBJ2-7; 8 bases are shared with TRBD1. This CDR3 spans 14 amino acids. Losses at the gene ends were 3 bases for V and 4 bases for J; bases not matched to a gene: 5. CDR1 SEHNR and CDR2 FQNEAQ come from the germline V gene (reference sequence). The CDR3 loop is CASSFAGGGYEQYF. The CDR3 bases are TGTGCCAGCAGCTTTGCAGGGGGCGGTTACGAGCAGTACTTC.

The chain links TRBV6-1 to TRBJ1-1; no clear D. Trimming pared 7 bases from V and 4 bases from J, leaving 22 bases between. The CDR3 runs 16 residues. CDR1 and CDR2 from the germline V gene are MNHNS and SASEGT. CDR3 DNA: TGTGCCAGCACTCCAACCACTTTCTACAGAGGCACTGAAGCTTTCTTT. It is translated as CASTPTTFYRGTEAFF.

The V call is TRBV3-1, the J call TRBJ2-7, with 11 bases lining up with TRBD2. The germline CDR1 and CDR2 sequences are LGHDT and YNNKEL (reference sequence). This CDR3 spans 17 amino acids. The V segment lost 4 bases and the J segment 0 bases; nucleotides outside the gene matches: 8. In nucleotides, the CDR3 is TGTGCCAGCAGCCGTGCCGCTAGCGGGGGGAGCTCCTACGAGCAGTACTTC. Translating it yields CASSRAASGGSSYEQYF.

This clonotype showed up just once. The CDR3, as DNA: TGCAGTGCTGAGCGGGGGAACTCCTACAATGAGCAGTTCTTC. Translation gives CSAERGNSYNEQFF. The genes are TRBV20-1 and TRBJ2-1; 8 positions match TRBD2. This CDR3 spans 14 amino acids. Germline V gives CDR1 DFQATT, CDR2 SNEGSKA (reference sequence). V gave up 5 bases and J gave up 0 bases; unmatched junction bases: 3.